The text below deals with one T cell receptor (beta chain). What it recognizes is unknown. This specimen comes from a study of naive and memory T cell subsets. Findings and limits, study-wide: Clonotypes are single alpha or beta chains, not paired receptors. In naive cells, over 85% of TCR sequences were seen only once.

Both TRBC1 and TRBC2 were covered by a beta constant-region primer of two equimolar oligonucleotides. Nested alpha and beta constant-region primers with the SP2 primer drove four PCR rounds on ligated cDNA. TCRdb independently ran MiXCR on the UMI-ligation and nested PCR reads; one entry per CDR3 protein. This table holds about 80,000 distinct CDR3 sequences, around 13% found once. V lost 5 bases and J lost 6; bases outside the gene matches: 8. The CDR3 is made up of 15 amino acids. The sequence came from a human donor in good health. The sample consisted of central memory CD4+ T cells from blood. The chain carries TRBV12-3 or TRBV12-4 and TRBJ2-5; 11 bases are a match to TRBD1. This CDR3 is CASSPGQGVEKTQYF. For the CDR3, the DNA is TGTGCCAGCAGTCCGGGACAGGGGGTCGAGAAGACCCAGTACTTC.